This record concerns one T cell receptor beta chain sequence. Its antigen is not known. These data originate in a study of graft-versus-host responses after intestinal transplantation. Only in-frame clones appear in the TCRdb table, and some are missing; sequencing was by immunoSEQ multiplex PCR. The sample yields about 84,000 clones, approximately 90% seen once. The junction had 11 bases not matched to a gene; V was cut back by 7 bases and J by 7 bases. This CDR3 has 14 residues. Germline loops: CDR1 SGHRS, CDR2 YFSETQ. The chain combines TRBV5-1 with TRBJ2-1; TRBD1 aligns across 7 bases. The receptor comes from a human donor who was the organ donor for an intestinal transplant. The material sequenced was unstimulated CD4+ T cells sorted from spleen or lymph node cells, taken before transplant. CDR3 nucleotides: TGCGCCAGCTTCGACAGGGCGCTGGGTAATGAGCAGTTCTTC. Protein: CASFDRALGNEQFF.